The T cell receptor (beta chain) described here comes from a study of T cell responses to AZD1222 COVID-19 vaccine. Study-wide results and caveats: Donors were largely white British and mainly female; clonal diversity was possibly underestimated.

Of note for this clone: Its antigen is unidentified.

Profiled with immunoSEQ multiplex PCR; TCRdb holds only in-frame clones, not every one. The sample shows about 180,000 clones, 90% to 95% of them seen only once. The length of the CDR3 is 13 residues. The germline gives CDR1 MNHEY, CDR2 SVGAGI. The ends lost 6 bases at V and 3 bases at J; junction bases unmatched: 3. The clonotype comes from an adult who received the MenACWY meningococcal vaccine as a control. The rearrangement links TRBV6-5 to TRBJ1-2, with 8 bases matching TRBD1. Sequenced material: peripheral blood, taken 28 days after the second dose of the MenACWY control vaccine. The CDR3, as DNA: TGTGCCAGCAGCCAGGACAGGGACTATGGCTACACCTTC. This sequence encodes CASSQDRDYGYTF.